This passage covers 5 T cell receptor beta chains from one sample sequenced in a study of T cells in Graves' hyperthyroidism and ophthalmopathy. TCR beta CDR3 regions were amplified from RNA transcripts. The primer set for the first-round RT-PCR of the TCR CDR3 was HTBI. A single record per CDR3 protein comes from TCRdb applying MiXCR to the multiplex PCR reads. The table shows fewer than 350,000 distinct CDR3 sequences, with approximately 14% occurring only once. The sequenced sample was blood. The receptor set was obtained from a woman between 50 and 59 years old with Graves' hyperthyroidism that later progressed to Graves' ophthalmopathy.

There are a few counts of this clonotype. The V call is TRBV10-3, the J call TRBJ1-5, with a tentative D call TRBD1 (6 bases). The V gene's germline CDR1 is ENHRY and CDR2 SYGVKD. The V end lost 1 base, the J end lost 3 bases, and 13 bases lay between the germline ends. The CDR3 spans 16 residues. The DNA of the CDR3 is TGTGCCATCAGTGAGTGGGGGCGAGAATTCAATCAGCCCCAGCATTTT. It encodes CAISEWGREFNQPQHF.

This clonotype was seen only a few times. The chain joins TRBV2 to TRBJ1-5; D is possibly TRBD1 (5 bases). This CDR3 has 13 amino acids. With 8 bases removed from V and 0 bases from J, the gap between germline ends came to 8 bases. Germline assignment: CDR1 SNHLY and CDR2 FYNNEI. CDR3 coding DNA: TGTGCCAGCGACAGAGATAGCAATCAGCCCCAGCATTTT. The encoded protein is CASDRDSNQPQHF.

The sample holds many counts of this clonotype. The chain has TRBV12-3 or TRBV12-4 and TRBJ2-7; possibly TRBD2 for D (5 bases). The V and J ends lost 4 bases and 4 bases respectively, with 14 bases between them. The length of the CDR3 is 14 residues. CDR3 nucleotides: TGTGCCAGCAGTTGGGAGACCCCCCGATACGAGCAGTACTTC. It codes for CASSWETPRYEQYF.

In its sample, this clonotype was seen many times. The V gene is TRBV29-1, the J gene TRBJ1-1, with D possibly being TRBD1 (6 bases). Between the trimmed V and J ends, which lost 7 bases and 4 bases, there was a span of 22 bases. The CDR3 sequence is 15 residues long. Germline loops: CDR1 SQVTM, CDR2 ANQGSEA. The CDR3 bases are TGCAGCGCCTCCCGCCGTCAAGCGGGGGCCACTGAAGCTTTCTTT. Its translation is CSASRRQAGATEAFF.

This clonotype was counted a few times. The rearrangement uses TRBV5-6 and TRBJ2-7; 11 bases are shared with TRBD2. The V gene's germline CDR1 is SGHDT and CDR2 YYEEEE. After removal of 0 bases from V and 3 bases from J, the junction contained 2 bases not matched to a gene. The length of the CDR3 is 15 residues. The CDR3 sequence is CASSLVGLAVYEQYF. The DNA for the CDR3 is TGTGCCAGCAGCTTGGTGGGACTAGCGGTCTACGAGCAGTACTTC.